This T cell receptor (beta chain) was sequenced during a study of blood T cell repertoires in COVID-19. Overall study: Sites across the United States, Italy and Spain contributed samples from acute and convalescent COVID-19.

Clones were sequenced by immunoSEQ multiplex PCR, and TCRdb holds only the in-frame ones, with some missing. The table shows fewer than 200,000 clones, with 80% to 90% occurring only once. This CDR3 region has 14 residues. Germline values: CDR1 SEHNR, CDR2 FQNEAQ (reference sequence). The sequenced sample was peripheral blood. This TCR derives from a woman aged 45-60 years with acute or convalescent COVID-19. The chain has TRBV7-9 and TRBJ1-2; TRBD1 might be the D (5 bases). CDR3 DNA sequence: TGTGCTAGCTCAAACCCGGACACCAGCTATGGCTACACCTTC. Translated, it gives CASSNPDTSYGYTF.